Each of the 15 T cell receptor beta chains below was sequenced from the same sample in a study of blood T cell repertoires in COVID-19. Sequencing used immunoSEQ multiplex PCR; TCRdb keeps in-frame clones, though not all of them. Among 380,000 or so clones listed, 88% were seen once. Sequenced input: PBMCs or T cells enriched from blood (not recorded which). The receptors shown here come from a woman between 40 and 55 years old with acute COVID-19.

In its sample, this clone was seen once. The rearrangement joins TRBV7-9 to TRBJ2-3, with 11 bases matching TRBD2. Germline assignment: CDR1 SEHNR and CDR2 FQNEAQ (reference sequence). The junction had 5 bases not matched to a gene; V was cut back by 5 bases and J by 1 base. The CDR3 contains 16 residues. Here the CDR3 reads CASSPGLAGRTDTQYF. The CDR3 region has the DNA TGTGCCAGCAGCCCCGGACTAGCGGGCCGCACAGATACGCAGTATTTT.

The chain couples TRBV5-6 to TRBJ1-5; D not certain. V lost 0 bases to trimming and J lost 4 bases, with 8 bases between them. CDR3 length: 14 residues. The germline gives CDR1 SGHDT, CDR2 YYEEEE. DNA of the CDR3: TGTGCCAGCAGCTTGGAGGCGGGAAATCAGCCCCAGCATTTT. It specifies CASSLEAGNQPQHF.

As concerns this clone: Other DNA sequences in the sample encode the same CDR3. V usage is TRBV19 and J usage is TRBJ2-7; 7 bases are a match to TRBD1. Looked up from germline, CDR1 is LNHDA and CDR2 is SQIVND (reference sequence). The CDR3 covers 14 residues. Trimming cost V 1 base and J 2 bases; bases outside gene matches: 2. The CDR3 sequence: CASSIGGGPYEQYF. DNA for the CDR3: TGTGCCAGTAGTATAGGAGGGGGCCCCTACGAGCAGTACTTC.

This clone has only one observation. The chain joins TRBV25-1 to TRBJ1-1, with a possible D match to TRBD1 (5 bases). Trimming removed 4 bases at V and 3 bases at J, with 9 bases between. Per germline, CDR1 MGHDK and CDR2 SYGVNS. CDR3 size: 13 residues. In DNA, the CDR3 is TGTGCCAGCAGTGGGGGGGTCTACACTGAAGCTTTCTTT. It specifies CASSGGVYTEAFF.

V gene TRBV6-4 combines with J gene TRBJ2-5; unclear D gene. V was pared by 4 bases and J by 2 bases, with 14 bases between. CDR1 is MRHNA, CDR2 SNTAGT, per germline. CDR3 length equals 15 residues. CDR3 coding DNA: TGTGCCAGCAGTGTCTCGCGGTCCTTTCAAGAGACCCAGTACTTC. This gives the protein CASSVSRSFQETQYF.

V is TRBV23-1 and J is TRBJ2-3; possibly TRBD1 for D (5 bases). TRBV23-1 is an ORF, with its function uncertain. V was pared by 2 bases and J by 1 base, with 22 bases between. The CDR3 has 19 residues. This CDR3 is CASSQMDPLWGVGTDTQYF. CDR3 bases: TGCGCCAGCAGTCAAATGGACCCCCTTTGGGGCGTGGGCACAGATACGCAGTATTTT.

V gene TRBV2 combines with J gene TRBJ1-3, with 10 bases that match TRBD1. Germline lookup yields CDR1 SNHLY and CDR2 FYNNEI. The CDR3 is made up of 14 amino acids. Germline trimming cut 9 bases from V and 6 bases from J; bases unmatched to any gene: 8. The CDR3 coding sequence is TGTGCCAGAAGAACCGGGACAGGGGTAAACACCATATATTTT. It yields the protein CARRTGTGVNTIYF.

V is TRBV2 and J is TRBJ1-2, with a weak D call TRBD1 (5 bases). Germline lookup yields CDR1 SNHLY and CDR2 FYNNEI. There are 12 residues in the CDR3. Trimming pared 9 bases from V and 8 bases from J, leaving 16 bases between. CDR3 bases: TGTGCCAGGGGGCAGATATCCGGAGGCTACACCTTC. Protein sequence: CARGQISGGYTF.

The rearrangement links TRBV11-2 to TRBJ1-5; maybe TRBD1 (6 bases). Trimming removed 4 bases from V and 0 bases from J, with 22 bases in between. CDR1 SGHAT and CDR2 FQNNGV come from the germline V gene. The CDR3 has 19 residues. The CDR3 bases are TGTGCCAGCAGCTCCCTCCGTGGGCAGGGGACGTTTAGCAATCAGCCCCAGCATTTT. Encoded protein: CASSSLRGQGTFSNQPQHF.

This rearrangement joins TRBV5-5 to TRBJ2-5; TRBD1 matches at 8 bases. This CDR3 is 15 amino acids long. Germline trimming cut 4 bases from V and 3 bases from J; bases unmatched to any gene: 8. Germline V lookup: CDR1 SGHKS, CDR2 YYEKEE (reference sequence). The chain's CDR3 is CASSIGSGGKETQYF. The CDR3 region has the DNA TGTGCCAGCAGCATCGGCTCAGGGGGCAAAGAGACCCAGTACTTC.

The chain combines TRBV19 with TRBJ1-2; a possible D gene is TRBD1 (6 bases). The germline CDR1 and CDR2 sequences are LNHDA and SQIVND (reference sequence). The CDR3 sequence is 15 residues long. The V gene lost 5 bases and the J gene lost 2 bases, with 15 bases spanning the gap. Here the CDR3 DNA reads TGTGCCAGTAGTTCACGACAGGCCGCAAACTATGGCTACACCTTC. Encoded protein: CASSSRQAANYGYTF. Full variable domain (remainder filled in from reference TRBV19 and TRBJ1-2): DGGITQSPKYLFRKEGQNVTLSCEQNLNHDAMYWYRQDPGQGLRLIYYSQIVNDFQKGDIAEGYSVSREKKESFPLTVTSAQKNPTAFYLCASSSRQAANYGYTFGSGTRLTVV.

A word on this clone: In the same sample, other DNA sequences code for this CDR3. The CDR3 spells CASSLGGGSPLHF. The CDR3 bases are TGTGCCAGCAGTTTGGGGGGTGGTTCACCCCTCCACTTT. This rearrangement joins TRBV12-3 or TRBV12-4 to TRBJ1-6; D perhaps matches TRBD1 (5 bases). V was cut by 3 bases and J by 9 bases, with 9 bases left in between. This CDR3 spans 13 amino acids.

The V and J genes are TRBV29-1 and TRBJ1-2; 10 bases fit TRBD1. The V gene's germline CDR1 is SQVTM and CDR2 ANQGSEA. This CDR3 is built from 13 residues. The V and J ends lost 6 bases and 5 bases, in that order; junction bases with no gene match: 6. As DNA, the CDR3 is TGCAGCGTACCGGGACAGGGGCTTTATGGCTACACCTTC. It is translated as CSVPGQGLYGYTF.

V and J are TRBV12-3 or TRBV12-4 and TRBJ2-5, with D possibly matching TRBD1 (5 bases). V lost 7 bases to trimming and J lost 7 bases, with 16 bases between them. The CDR3 totals 13 residues. The DNA for the CDR3 is TGTGCCAGCAAACTTTTGGGGCCGGGGACCCAGTACTTC. It specifies CASKLLGPGTQYF.

This clone was recorded once. The chain combines TRBV4-1 with TRBJ1-1; D is uncertain. The CDR3 totals 15 residues. V shed 0 bases and J shed 1 base, with 9 bases lying between them. The germline V gene encodes CDR1 MGHRA and CDR2 YSYEKL. In nucleotides, the CDR3 is TGCGCCAGCAGCCAAGAGTACAGACGGAACACTGAAGCTTTCTTT. This sequence encodes CASSQEYRRNTEAFF.